This T cell receptor beta chain was sequenced in a study of cytomegalovirus exposure and HLA in healthy donors. Study in general: Ancestry clustering placed around four fifths of under 450 genotyped donors in the Caucasian-associated cluster. Regarding the study as a whole: A later analysis reportedly identified an Asian-associated ancestry cluster as carrying fewer N-insertions than the roughly 720-donor mean. In an earlier analysis, about 87% or about 30%: the productive usage of most TCR beta V segments.

The PCR had 60 Vbeta and 13 Jbeta primers. The protocol was immunoSEQ multiplex PCR, while the TCRdb copy is restricted to in-frame clones and leaves out a portion. In the table there are about 140,000 clones, 79% of which are singletons. On this clone: The antigen is undetermined. This same CDR3 is encoded by further DNA sequences in the sample.

The receptor was isolated from a young man in good health and CMV-seronegative. Input material: PBMCs.

CDR3 sequence: CASSLGTGSYEQYF. DNA for the CDR3: TGTGCCAGCAGCTTAGGGACAGGGTCCTACGAGCAGTACTTC. The chain employs TRBV7-2 and TRBJ2-7; 8 nucleotides align to TRBD1. The V gene's germline CDR1 is SGHTA and CDR2 FQGNSA. CDR3 length equals 14 residues. After removal of 1 base from V and 1 base from J, the junction contained 0 bases not matched to a gene. The entire variable domain, with the rest obtained from reference TRBV7-2 and TRBJ2-7, is as follows: GAGVSQSPSNKVTEKGKDVELRCDPISGHTALYWYRQSLGQGLEFLIYFQGNSAPDKSGLPSDRFSAERTGGSVSTLTIQRTQQEDSAVYLCASSLGTGSYEQYFGPGTRLTVT.